The next 30 T cell receptor beta chains were all read from a single sample in a study of blood T cell repertoires in COVID-19 (dated by TCRdb to the early 2020s). The library was generated by the immunoSEQ multiplex PCR assay. TCRdb provides this immuneACCESS table in a form limited to in-frame rearrangements. Some clones are lacking; in checked studies, under half of them reflect an unresolved V gene, and why the rest are absent is not known. The sample includes 150,000 to 200,000 clones, with 70% to 85% observed a single time. The ten top clones hold 17% of the sample. Sequencing input: PBMCs or T cells enriched from blood (not recorded which). Every receptor here comes from a woman aged 45-65 years who had recovered from COVID-19.

The chain employs TRBV27 and TRBJ1-5; D gene ambiguous. This CDR3 spans 13 amino acids. Trimming shortened V by 3 bases and J by 3 bases, and 6 bases separated the two germline ends. CDR1 MNHEY and CDR2 SMNVEV come from the germline V gene (reference sequence). CDR3 in amino acids: CASSLAPNQPQHF. The CDR3 coding sequence is TGTGCCAGCAGTTTGGCACCCAATCAGCCCCAGCATTTT.

In nucleotides, the CDR3 is TGCAGTGCTAGTGGGACGACTAGCGGCACAGATACGCAGTATTTT. Amino acid sequence: CSASGTTSGTDTQYF. The chain employs TRBV20-1 and TRBJ2-3, with TRBD2 matching 8 bases. Per germline, CDR1 DFQATT and CDR2 SNEGSKA (reference sequence). The CDR3 loop spans 15 amino acids. V lost 3 bases to trimming and J lost 1 base; unmatched junction nucleotides: 6.

This clone was detected a few times. The V gene is TRBV5-1, the J gene TRBJ1-2, with a possible D match to TRBD1 (5 bases). This CDR3 comprises 14 residues. V lost 5 bases and J lost 3, with 14 bases in between. Germline V gene sequence: CDR1 SGHRS, CDR2 YFSETQ. The CDR3 sequence: CASSPSPRDYGYTF. The CDR3 DNA is TGCGCCAGCAGTCCCTCCCCCAGGGACTATGGCTACACCTTC.

Notes on this clone: Other DNA sequences in the same sample also yield this CDR3. The chain joins TRBV3-1 (or the pseudogene TRBV3-2) to TRBJ2-1; 8 nucleotides agree with TRBD2. With V trimmed by 4 bases and J by 7 bases, 0 bases remained unmatched. This CDR3 region has 12 residues. The germline V gene has CDR1 LGHDT and CDR2 YNNKEL (reference sequence). This CDR3 is CASSRGGNEQFF. The CDR3 DNA is TGTGCCAGCAGCCGCGGGGGGAATGAGCAGTTCTTC.

The V call is TRBV6-5, the J call TRBJ2-3; 8 bases line up with TRBD1. Germline loops: CDR1 MNHEY, CDR2 SVGAGI. CDR3 length: 15 amino acids. V gave up 6 bases and J gave up 4 bases; unmatched junction bases: 9. The CDR3 reads CASSQGAIRADTQYF. CDR3 DNA: TGTGCCAGCAGCCAGGGGGCGATAAGGGCAGATACGCAGTATTTT.

The chain carries TRBV7-8 and TRBJ1-1; a weak D match, TRBD1 (5 bases). V dropped 5 bases and J dropped 6 bases, with 16 bases sitting between them. The CDR3 is 14 residues long. Germline V gives CDR1 SGHVS, CDR2 FQNEAQ. As DNA, the CDR3 is TGTGCCAGCAGCAAAGGGCTGGGGCGTTCTGAAGCTTTCTTT. Protein product: CASSKGLGRSEAFF.

The rearrangement joins TRBV28 to TRBJ1-2; tentatively, D is TRBD1 (5 bases). Germline lookup yields CDR1 MDHEN and CDR2 SYDVKM. CDR3 size: 13 residues. V was shortened by 6 bases and J by 8 bases, with 16 bases between the two germline ends. The CDR3 spells CASSSPVGGGYTF. CDR3 coding DNA: TGTGCCAGCAGCTCCCCGGTTGGGGGGGGCTACACCTTC.

This chain joins TRBV6-5 and TRBJ2-3; the match to TRBD2 covers 7 bases. The CDR3 loop spans 15 amino acids. Germline V CDR1 and CDR2: MNHEY, SVGAGI. Trimming at V came to 5 bases and at J to 3 bases, leaving 8 bases not matched to a gene. The CDR3 DNA follows: TGTGCCAGCAGTCGGACTAGAGCCTTTACAGATACGCAGTATTTT. It codes for CASSRTRAFTDTQYF.

In nucleotides, the CDR3 is TGCGCCAGCAGCCAAGATCCCTCTCCCTGGCTCGGGGGCTACACCTTC. It encodes CASSQDPSPWLGGYTF. The rearrangement joins TRBV4-3 to TRBJ1-2; D not certain. Germline V CDR1 and CDR2: LGHNA, YSLEER. This CDR3 contains 16 residues. Between the trimmed V and J ends, which lost 0 bases and 8 bases, there was a span of 19 bases.

The genes are TRBV21-1 and TRBJ1-6; TRBD1, the table's D call, lacks a check against the DNA. TRBV21-1 is deemed a pseudogene. The CDR3 spans 16 residues. The CDR3 nucleotides are TGTGCCAGCATTCTAAAACAGGGCAGGGGGGATTCACCCCTCCACTTT. Its protein product is CASILKQGRGDSPLHF.

This rearrangement joins TRBV5-4 to TRBJ2-1; 9 nucleotides line up with TRBD2. Germline values: CDR1 SGHNT, CDR2 YYREEE (reference sequence). V trimming: 3 bases; J trimming: 6 bases; junction bases outside the gene matches: 4. The CDR3 is 14 amino acids. CDR3 DNA sequence: TGTGCCAGCAGCTGGCGGGAGGGGCCCAATGAGCAGTTCTTC. Protein product: CASSWREGPNEQFF.

In its sample, this clone was seen once. This chain joins TRBV30 and TRBJ2-7; tentatively, D is TRBD1 (5 bases). Germline V gene lookup returns CDR1 GTSNPN and CDR2 SVGIG (reference sequence). The CDR3 has 12 residues. V lost 1 base and J lost 4, with 8 bases in between. The CDR3 is CAWSGTTYEQYF. CDR3 in DNA: TGTGCCTGGAGTGGGACAACGTACGAGCAGTACTTC.

This clone was recorded a few times. The rearrangement uses TRBV6-5 and TRBJ2-3, with a weak D call TRBD1 (5 bases). Trimming took off 2 bases at V and 6 bases at J, with 9 bases between the two ends. The CDR3 loop spans 13 amino acids. Looked up from germline, CDR1 is MNHEY and CDR2 is SVGAGI. The CDR3 sequence: CASSYRGRDTQYF. The CDR3 bases are TGTGCCAGCAGTTACAGGGGCAGGGATACGCAGTATTTT.

The chain couples TRBV7-9 to TRBJ1-2; D ambiguous. This CDR3 region has 13 residues. The V end lost 7 bases, the J end lost 4 bases, and 13 bases lay between the germline ends. CDR1 is SEHNR and CDR2 is FQNEAQ in the germline V gene (reference sequence). The CDR3 sequence: CASTEVVFYGYTF. The CDR3 region has the DNA TGTGCCAGCACCGAGGTGGTTTTCTATGGCTACACCTTC.

The chain combines TRBV28 with TRBJ1-4, with D possibly matching TRBD1 (6 bases). The ends were cut back, 1 base at V and 1 base at J, with 16 bases in the middle. Germline CDR1 and CDR2: MDHEN and SYDVKM. The CDR3 runs 18 residues. The CDR3 region is CASSLFVGAKGTNEKLFF. CDR3 DNA: TGTGCCAGCAGTTTATTTGTGGGGGCGAAGGGAACTAATGAAAAACTGTTTTTT.

The chain couples TRBV4-1 to TRBJ1-4; the match to TRBD1 covers 8 bases. Losses at the gene ends were 7 bases for V and 0 bases for J; bases not matched to a gene: 4. Germline CDR1 reads MGHRA; CDR2 reads YSYEKL. This CDR3 is 15 amino acids long. CDR3 residues: CASKGTGTTNEKLFF. The CDR3 region has the DNA TGCGCCAGCAAAGGGACAGGAACAACTAATGAAAAACTGTTTTTT.

The chain uses TRBV10-3 and TRBJ2-7, with 14 nucleotides matching TRBD2. The length of the CDR3 is 17 residues. CDR1 ENHRY and CDR2 SYGVKD come from the germline V gene. The trim removed 6 bases at V and 0 bases at J, leaving 7 bases unmatched. CDR3 loop: CAIRGTSGRRSSYEQYF. The CDR3 coding sequence is TGTGCCATCAGGGGGACTAGCGGGAGAAGAAGCTCCTACGAGCAGTACTTC.

CDR3 region: CASNPLAGGTGELFF. CDR3 nucleotides: TGTGCCAGCAACCCGCTAGCGGGAGGCACCGGGGAGCTGTTTTTT. The chain employs TRBV7-2 and TRBJ2-2; 11 nucleotides match TRBD2. CDR1 is SGHTA, CDR2 FQGNSA, per germline. V was pared by 7 bases and J by 4 bases, with 5 bases of the junction left unmatched. The CDR3 contains 15 residues.

The V and J genes are TRBV5-5 and TRBJ1-2; 7 bases agree with TRBD1. V was clipped by 0 bases and J by 3 bases; unmatched bases: 8. Germline V gene data show CDR1 as SGHKS and CDR2 as YYEKEE (reference sequence). The CDR3 consists of 16 residues. The CDR3 is CASSLGRQGHYYGYTF. As DNA, the CDR3 is TGTGCCAGCAGCTTGGGGCGACAGGGCCACTACTATGGCTACACCTTC. The whole variable domain, remainder taken from reference TRBV5-5 and TRBJ1-2, is DAGVTQSPTHLIKTRGQQVTLRCSPISGHKSVSWYQQVLGQGPQFIFQYYEKEERGRGNFPDRFSARQFPNYSSELNVNALLLGDSALYLCASSLGRQGHYYGYTFGSGTRLTVV.

A few counts support this clone. The chain uses TRBV5-1 and TRBJ1-4; D gene unclear. The CDR3 extends over 16 amino acids. Trimming shortened V by 4 bases and J by 2 bases, and 15 bases separated the two germline ends. Germline CDR1 SGHRS, CDR2 YFSETQ. The CDR3 loop reads CASSTGGSVTNEKLFF. The CDR3 bases are TGCGCCAGCAGCACCGGAGGGTCCGTCACTAATGAAAAACTGTTTTTT.

The chain carries TRBV30 and TRBJ2-7; possible D gene TRBD2, 6 bases. Trimming cost V 4 bases and J 1 base, with 14 bases left between them. The germline gives CDR1 GTSNPN, CDR2 SVGIG (reference sequence). The CDR3 runs 14 residues. The CDR3 nucleotides are TGTGCCTGGAAGCGGGCGGGAAGTTCCTACGAGCAGTACTTC. As protein: CAWKRAGSSYEQYF.

The CDR3 region has the DNA TGTGCCAGTAGCTTTACAGGGTTCCAAGAGACCCAGTACTTC. Translating it yields CASSFTGFQETQYF. This rearrangement joins TRBV19 to TRBJ2-5; tentatively, D is TRBD1 (6 bases). V shed 6 bases and J shed 1 base, with 12 bases lying between them. The CDR3 covers 14 residues. Germline V lookup: CDR1 LNHDA, CDR2 SQIVND (reference sequence).

The genes are TRBV27 and TRBJ2-2, with TRBD1 matching over 9 bases. V was clipped by 6 bases and J by 3 bases; unmatched bases: 11. The germline gives CDR1 MNHEY, CDR2 SMNVEV (reference sequence). The CDR3 spans 17 residues. DNA for the CDR3: TGTGCCAGCAGCAGGAAAATAGGGACAGGGCACACCGGGGAGCTGTTTTTT. As protein: CASSRKIGTGHTGELFF.

This clone was counted a single time. V and J are TRBV7-6 and TRBJ2-3; unclear D gene. The ends were cut back, 2 bases at V and 5 bases at J, with 8 bases in the middle. Germline CDR1 is SGHVS and CDR2 is FNYEAQ. This CDR3 region has 13 residues. The CDR3 protein is CASSLLVGDTQYF. CDR3 nucleotides: TGTGCCAGCAGCTTACTGGTCGGAGATACGCAGTATTTT.

This chain joins TRBV6-5 and TRBJ2-7; D call uncertain. The CDR3 has 14 amino acids. Germline loops: CDR1 MNHEY, CDR2 SVGAGI. With 0 bases removed from V and 6 bases from J, the gap between germline ends came to 12 bases. CDR3 bases: TGTGCCAGCAGTTACTCTGGTACTTTTTCCGAGCAGTACTTC. Translating gives CASSYSGTFSEQYF.

CDR3 nucleotide sequence: TGTGCCAGCAGCCTAGGCGGGCCCCCCCACGAGCAGTACTTC. Amino acid sequence: CASSLGGPPHEQYF. This chain connects TRBV9 to TRBJ2-7, with D possibly being TRBD2 (5 bases). The CDR3 totals 14 residues. Trimming removed 4 bases at V and 5 bases at J, with 16 bases between. Per germline, CDR1 SGDLS and CDR2 YYNGEE.

The chain is built from TRBV5-4 and TRBJ2-1; no firm D call. Between the trimmed V and J ends, which lost 0 bases and 5 bases, there was a span of 6 bases. CDR3 length: 13 amino acids. Germline lookup yields CDR1 SGHNT and CDR2 YYREEE (reference sequence). The CDR3 nucleotides read TGTGCCAGCAGCTTGGAGCTCCACAATGAGCAGTTCTTC. Amino acid sequence: CASSLELHNEQFF.

There are a few counts of this clone. The CDR3 sequence: CASRDGATNEKLFF. As DNA, the CDR3 is TGTGCCAGCCGTGACGGAGCAACTAATGAAAAACTGTTTTTT. This sequence joins TRBV28 and TRBJ1-4; the D is unclear. Trimming removed 8 bases from V and 0 bases from J, with 10 bases in between. Germline CDR1 reads MDHEN; CDR2 reads SYDVKM. The CDR3 covers 14 residues.

The J gene is TRBJ1-2, the V gene TRBV4-3; possibly TRBD1 for D (6 bases). The germline gives CDR1 LGHNA, CDR2 YSLEER. Trimming left V 0 bases short and J 5 bases short, with 13 bases between. This CDR3 has 15 amino acids. The chain's CDR3 is CASSQDMRQGYGYTF. Written as DNA, the CDR3 is TGCGCCAGCAGCCAAGATATGCGGCAGGGGTATGGCTACACCTTC.

The chain has TRBV30 and TRBJ2-7; 10 bases agree with TRBD2. After removal of 8 bases from V and 6 bases from J, the junction contained 7 bases not matched to a gene. This CDR3 contains 12 residues. Germline V lookup: CDR1 GTSNPN, CDR2 SVGIG (reference sequence). The CDR3 DNA sequence: TGTGCCGGTGGGCTAGCGGGAGCCGAGCAGTACTTC. This gives the protein CAGGLAGAEQYF.